Below, 10 T cell receptor beta chains from the same sample are listed, as sequenced in a study of CD8+ T cells in alopecia areata. cDNA reverse transcribed from extracted RNA served as the sequencing template. Data came from immunoSEQ multiplex PCR; TCRdb stores just in-frame clones and leaves some out. The sample has 200,000 or so clones; roughly two fifths are singletons. Treatment reported: oral pan-JAK inhibitor, 5-10 mg twice daily. This material consisted of CD4+ T cells sorted from blood, taken between weeks 30 and 35, from a patient treated with tofacitinib. These receptors originate from a human donor with alopecia areata.

V and J are TRBV9 and TRBJ2-7; D is possibly TRBD1 or TRBD2 (5 bases each). Trimming cost V 0 bases and J 3 bases, with 10 bases left between them. Per germline, CDR1 SGDLS and CDR2 YYNGEE. The CDR3 is made up of 14 amino acids. The CDR3 DNA is TGTGCCAGCAGCGTAGGGGACGCAAGCTACGAGCAGTACTTC. Translation gives CASSVGDASYEQYF.

This clone appeared a few times. J is TRBJ2-3 and V is TRBV7-7; TRBD2 aligns across 9 bases. In germline, CDR1 is SSHAT, CDR2 FNYEAQ (reference sequence). This CDR3 is 15 amino acids long. V trimming: 2 bases; J trimming: 0 bases; junction bases outside the gene matches: 0. CDR3 amino acids: CASSLSGGSTDTQYF. The CDR3 nucleotides read TGTGCCAGCAGCTTAAGCGGGGGGAGCACAGATACGCAGTATTTT.

The chain has TRBV6-5 and TRBJ2-7; TRBD2 might be the D (7 bases). The CDR3 has 15 residues. The V gene lost 5 bases and the J gene lost 0 bases, with 14 bases spanning the gap. Germline assignment: CDR1 MNHEY and CDR2 SVGAGI. Here the CDR3 DNA reads TGTGCCAGCAGTCCCAGCGGGACAAACTCCTACGAGCAGTACTTC. Amino acid sequence: CASSPSGTNSYEQYF.

This clone was counted a few times. This chain connects TRBV7-2 to TRBJ2-1, with D possibly being TRBD2 (6 bases). The V and J ends lost 7 bases and 2 bases respectively, with 15 bases between them. Germline V gives CDR1 SGHTA, CDR2 FQGNSA. CDR3 length equals 15 residues. CDR3 amino acids: CASNQGLSTYNEQFF. DNA for the CDR3: TGTGCCAGCAATCAAGGACTATCCACCTACAATGAGCAGTTCTTC.

The chain has TRBV19 and TRBJ1-1, with no clear D. The CDR3 is 12 residues long. Looked up from germline, CDR1 is LNHDA and CDR2 is SQIVND (reference sequence). Trimming took off 5 bases at V and 4 bases at J, with 8 bases between the two ends. In nucleotides, the CDR3 is TGTGCCAGTAGTTATACCGGCACTGAAGCTTTCTTT. Amino acids: CASSYTGTEAFF.

This clone was seen a single time. V is TRBV5-1 and J is TRBJ1-1; D unresolved. Trimming pared 3 bases from V and 0 bases from J, leaving 6 bases between. This CDR3 spans 13 amino acids. Germline loops: CDR1 SGHRS, CDR2 YFSETQ. CDR3 region: CASSWNLNTEAFF. CDR3 bases: TGCGCCAGCAGCTGGAACTTGAACACTGAAGCTTTCTTT.

This clone came up a few times. The chain employs TRBV30 and TRBJ2-4, with 9 bases lining up with TRBD1. Germline lookup yields CDR1 GTSNPN and CDR2 SVGIG (reference sequence). With 3 bases clipped from V and 8 bases from J, the junction kept 14 bases outside the gene matches. The CDR3 runs 16 residues. The CDR3 here is CAWSVSLPGQGHIQYF. CDR3 sequence (DNA): TGTGCCTGGAGCGTCTCTTTACCGGGACAGGGACACATTCAGTACTTC.

The gene calls are TRBV27 and TRBJ2-1, with 7 bases lining up with TRBD2. Looked up from germline, CDR1 is MNHEY and CDR2 is SMNVEV (reference sequence). The CDR3 runs 14 residues. The ends lost 5 bases at V and 4 bases at J; junction bases unmatched: 5. Here the CDR3 DNA reads TGTGCCAGCAGTGCGACTAGCCCGTACAATGAGCAGTTCTTC. Protein: CASSATSPYNEQFF.

For this clone: One base away lies a much larger clone, so this may be a sequencing read error. The chain joins TRBV7-6 to TRBJ1-1, with a tentative D call TRBD1 (6 bases). V lost 4 bases and J lost 1, with 7 bases in between. The CDR3 is 13 amino acids. Per the germline V gene, CDR1 is SGHVS and CDR2 is FNYEAQ. In nucleotides, the CDR3 is TGTGCCAGCAGCTGGGGACAGAACACTGAAGCTTTCTTT. Protein: CASSWGQNTEAFF.

The V call is TRBV7-9, the J call TRBJ2-7, with 11 bases lining up with TRBD2. This CDR3 is built from 15 residues. The J segment lost 7 bases and the V segment lost 5 bases, leaving 10 bases of the junction unmatched. Looked up from germline, CDR1 is SEHNR and CDR2 is FQNEAQ (reference sequence). In DNA form, the CDR3 reads TGTGCCAGCAGCGCCGGGACTAGCGGAGCTAGGGAGCAGTACTTC. Residues: CASSAGTSGAREQYF.